Shown below are 24 T cell receptor beta chains from a single sample sequenced in a study of neoadjuvant nivolumab and ipilimumab in lung cancer. TCRdb keeps only in-frame clones here, not all; method: immunoSEQ multiplex PCR. The sample lists roughly 20,000 clones, 87% seen once, with 2.1% in the top ten. The material was peripheral blood, obtained before neoadjuvant nivolumab, alone or with ipilimumab. The receptors come from an adult with non-small cell lung cancer.

The chain recombines TRBV29-1 with TRBJ2-2; D remains unclear. This CDR3 is 12 amino acids long. Germline V gene lookup returns CDR1 SQVTM and CDR2 ANQGSEA. V dropped 7 bases and J dropped 1 base, with 7 bases sitting between them. The CDR3 nucleotides read TGCAGCGCCGACGGGAACACCGGGGAGCTGTTTTTT. Translated, it gives CSADGNTGELFF.

The DNA of the CDR3 is TGTGCCAGCAGTCCCAACCCCGACCCGAGGATTGATGGCTACACCTTC. Its translation: CASSPNPDPRIDGYTF. The rearrangement links TRBV2 to TRBJ1-2; D is undetermined. Trimming left V 5 bases short and J 6 bases short, with 22 bases between. This CDR3 comprises 16 residues. Germline CDR1 reads SNHLY; CDR2 reads FYNNEI.

This chain connects TRBV18 to TRBJ1-1, with 7 bases identical to TRBD1. From germline, CDR1 is KGHSH and CDR2 LQKENI. V gave up 4 bases and J gave up 4 bases; unmatched junction bases: 9. CDR3 length: 15 amino acids. As DNA, the CDR3 is TGTGCCAGCTCACTGACGCGGGACAGCATCACTGAAGCTTTCTTT. Protein: CASSLTRDSITEAFF.

The CDR3: CASRAGQLNTGELFF. The DNA for the CDR3 is TGTGCCAGCAGGGCTGGGCAGCTAAACACCGGGGAGCTGTTTTTT. The chain is built from TRBV6-5 and TRBJ2-2, with D hard to call. The V and J ends lost 6 bases and 2 bases respectively, with 13 bases between them. The CDR3 extends over 15 amino acids. CDR1 is MNHEY, CDR2 SVGAGI, per germline.

J is TRBJ2-1 and V is TRBV14; 9 nucleotides align to TRBD2. This CDR3 is built from 15 residues. CDR1 is SGHDN, CDR2 FVKESK, per germline. The junction had 4 bases not matched to a gene; V was cut back by 4 bases and J by 3 bases. The CDR3 loop is CASSPIAGVYNEQFF. CDR3 DNA sequence: TGTGCCAGCAGCCCGATAGCGGGAGTCTACAATGAGCAGTTCTTC.

This clone was detected once. The chain links TRBV4-1 to TRBJ2-1, with D maybe TRBD1 (5 bases). CDR1 and CDR2 (germline): MGHRA, YSYEKL. V was shortened by 4 bases and J by 9 bases, with 16 bases between the two germline ends. The CDR3 loop spans 14 amino acids. The CDR3 region is CASSLSIGAPEQFF. The CDR3 DNA reads as TGCGCCAGCAGCCTATCGATTGGGGCGCCTGAGCAGTTCTTC.

The rearrangement uses TRBV11-2 and TRBJ2-1; D perhaps matches TRBD1 (6 bases). The germline V gene encodes CDR1 SGHAT and CDR2 FQNNGV. This CDR3 contains 17 residues. The V end lost 0 bases, the J end lost 0 bases, and 12 bases lay between the germline ends. CDR3 amino acids: CASSLEGGPSSYNEQFF. The CDR3 coding sequence is TGTGCCAGCAGCTTAGAAGGGGGACCTAGCTCCTACAATGAGCAGTTCTTC.

V and J are TRBV7-2 and TRBJ1-2; the D gene is possibly TRBD1 (6 bases). Germline V gene sequence: CDR1 SGHTA, CDR2 FQGNSA. With 5 bases removed from V and 4 bases from J, the gap between germline ends came to 17 bases. The CDR3 is made up of 15 amino acids. Here the CDR3 reads CASSQTGPSGYGYTF. The CDR3 DNA reads as TGTGCCAGCAGCCAAACAGGGCCCTCAGGCTATGGCTACACCTTC.

The J gene is TRBJ2-3, the V gene TRBV4-1, with D unclear. Between the trimmed V and J ends, which lost 4 bases and 1 base, there was a span of 9 bases. CDR1 MGHRA and CDR2 YSYEKL come from the germline V gene. The CDR3 is 14 residues long. DNA for the CDR3: TGCGCCAGCAGCCCCCTTTGGCGCACAGATACGCAGTATTTT. It specifies CASSPLWRTDTQYF.

Only one count was recorded for this clone. The chain links TRBV29-1 to TRBJ1-5; D gene ambiguous. V gave up 4 bases and J gave up 3 bases, with 16 bases separating them. This CDR3 comprises 15 residues. In germline, CDR1 is SQVTM, CDR2 ANQGSEA. Here the CDR3 reads CSVVTTTDYNQPQHF. The DNA of the CDR3 is TGCAGCGTTGTTACTACGACGGACTACAATCAGCCCCAGCATTTT.

The J gene is TRBJ1-1, the V gene TRBV11-1; no clear D. The CDR3 is 13 residues long. Germline loops: CDR1 SGHAT, CDR2 FQDESV (reference sequence). Trimming left V 0 bases short and J 0 bases short, with 2 bases between. In nucleotides, the CDR3 is TGTGCCAGCAGCTTAGCGGTGAACACTGAAGCTTTCTTT. Encoded protein: CASSLAVNTEAFF.

Points on this clone: At one end, the junction sequence differs from germline, possibly due to a read error. The rearrangement uses TRBV6-1 and TRBJ2-5; D possibly corresponds to TRBD2 (6 bases). Germline CDR1 MNHNS, CDR2 SASEGT. This CDR3 comprises 12 residues. The CDR3 nucleotides are TGTGCCAGCAGTGAACCCAGACTAGGGACTCACTTC. It codes for CASSEPRLGTHF.

The rearrangement links TRBV9 to TRBJ2-2, with TRBD2 matching over 10 bases. The CDR3 extends over 16 amino acids. The trim removed 0 bases at V and 4 bases at J, leaving 3 bases unmatched. In germline, CDR1 is SGDLS, CDR2 YYNGEE. CDR3 residues: CASSVVSSGSTGELFF. For the CDR3, the DNA is TGTGCCAGCAGCGTAGTGTCTAGCGGGAGCACCGGGGAGCTGTTTTTT.

The genes are TRBV29-1 and TRBJ2-1, with D tentatively TRBD2 (5 bases). The CDR3 covers 13 residues. The V gene lost 3 bases and the J gene lost 5 bases, with 11 bases spanning the gap. The germline CDR1 and CDR2 sequences are SQVTM and ANQGSEA. The CDR3 reads CSVEGAADNEQFF. The DNA for the CDR3 is TGCAGCGTTGAGGGAGCGGCGGACAATGAGCAGTTCTTC.

The gene calls are TRBV29-1 and TRBJ1-4; D is possibly TRBD1 (6 bases). Germline V gene data show CDR1 as SQVTM and CDR2 as ANQGSEA. V shed 2 bases and J shed 8 bases, with 15 bases lying between them. The CDR3 runs to 14 residues. As DNA, the CDR3 is TGCAGCGTTGAACCCCTACAGGGCGGAGAAAAACTGTTTTTT. It codes for CSVEPLQGGEKLFF.

The chain carries TRBV11-2 and TRBJ1-3; D is uncertain. V shed 5 bases and J shed 5 bases, with 13 bases lying between them. Per germline, CDR1 SGHAT and CDR2 FQNNGV. The CDR3 is 14 amino acids. The DNA of the CDR3 is TGTGCCAGCAGCCTGACTGAGGCCCGAAACACCATATATTTT. Translating gives CASSLTEARNTIYF.

CDR3 coding DNA: TGCGCCAGCAGCCAAGGAGGGGGCTACGAGCAGTACTTC. Translation gives CASSQGGGYEQYF. The chain combines TRBV4-1 with TRBJ2-7; weak D call: TRBD1 (6 bases). Germline loops: CDR1 MGHRA, CDR2 YSYEKL. The CDR3 sequence is 13 residues long. V lost 1 base and J lost 3, with 7 bases in between.

V usage is TRBV10-2 and J usage is TRBJ2-1, with D perhaps TRBD1 or TRBD2 (5 bases each). Germline loops: CDR1 WSHSY, CDR2 SAAADI. V lost 8 bases and J 4 bases, leaving 12 bases between the germline ends. The CDR3 contains 13 residues. CDR3: CASGGATYNEQFF. The DNA of the CDR3 is TGCGCCAGCGGGGGAGCGACTTACAATGAGCAGTTCTTC.

The V call is TRBV18, the J call TRBJ2-6; D might be TRBD1 (5 bases). Trimming removed 2 bases at V and 0 bases at J, with 14 bases between. Germline CDR1 reads KGHSH; CDR2 reads LQKENI. The CDR3 is made up of 18 amino acids. Here the CDR3 reads CASSPSREPNSGANVLTF. CDR3 nucleotide sequence: TGTGCCAGCTCACCATCCAGGGAACCCAACTCTGGGGCCAACGTCCTGACTTTC.

V and J are TRBV6-5 and TRBJ2-7; D gene uncertain. Germline V CDR1 and CDR2: MNHEY, SVGAGI. The CDR3 runs to 13 residues. V lost 4 bases and J lost 7, with 14 bases in between. DNA for the CDR3: TGTGCCAGCAGTTCCCCGCGGTCAACGGAGCAGTACTTC. It specifies CASSSPRSTEQYF.

This sequence joins TRBV18 and TRBJ1-1; the D gene is possibly TRBD1 (6 bases). The germline V gene has CDR1 KGHSH and CDR2 LQKENI. The V and J ends lost 0 bases and 0 bases respectively, with 8 bases between them. CDR3 length: 15 amino acids. In nucleotides, the CDR3 is TGTGCCAGCTCACCACCGACAGGCATGAACACTGAAGCTTTCTTT. This translates into CASSPPTGMNTEAFF.

V gene TRBV27 combines with J gene TRBJ2-1, with a possible D match to TRBD2 (5 bases). Germline V gives CDR1 MNHEY, CDR2 SMNVEV (reference sequence). Trimming left V 2 bases short and J 0 bases short, with 5 bases between. The CDR3 extends over 14 amino acids. The CDR3 nucleotides are TGTGCCAGCAGTTTAAGCGGCTCCTACAATGAGCAGTTCTTC. Protein product: CASSLSGSYNEQFF.

The CDR3 reads CSARAGGVNTEAFF. The CDR3 DNA follows: TGCAGCGCTCGAGCAGGGGGCGTGAACACTGAAGCTTTCTTT. The rearrangement links TRBV29-1 to TRBJ1-1; TRBD1 agrees at 8 bases. Germline V lookup: CDR1 SQVTM, CDR2 ANQGSEA. The CDR3 totals 14 residues. V lost 7 bases, J lost 0 bases, and 7 bases stayed unmatched.

This rearrangement joins TRBV6-1 to TRBJ2-1; 7 bases line up with TRBD2. V lost 6 bases and J lost 0; bases outside the gene matches: 5. Germline CDR1 and CDR2: MNHNS and SASEGT. There are 15 residues in the CDR3. The CDR3 here is CASRIAGSSYNEQFF. CDR3 bases: TGTGCCAGCAGAATAGCGGGTAGCTCCTACAATGAGCAGTTCTTC.